The clone carrying this TCR beta chain was found a few times. Its antigen remains unknown. For TCRbeta, the library was prepared with unique molecular identifiers. TCRdb redid the calling of the PCR reads with MiXCR, one entry per CDR3 protein. The sample contains roughly 310,000 distinct CDR3 sequences, approximately 23% of which appear only once. Germline loops: CDR1 SGHTA, CDR2 FQGTGA. This CDR3 spans 15 amino acids. V lost 3 bases and J 2 bases, leaving 14 bases between the germline ends. These data are taken from a study of T-cell reconstitution after alpha-beta-depleted transplantation in children. Overall study findings and caveats: Surviving recipient T cells and thymic progenitors produced the high day-60 TCRbeta diversity seen in some patients. The main origin of T-cell counts and diversity one year after transplant was newly produced T cells.

The input for sequencing was PBMCs, mostly from graft donor cells, taken 180 days after TCRalphabeta/CD19-depleted stem cell transplant. This clonotype originated in a male patient between 5 and 17 years old who had a stem cell transplant for acute lymphoblastic leukemia, so the T cells may come from the graft donor. The chain has TRBV7-3 and TRBJ2-7; D uncertain. In DNA, the CDR3 is TGTGCCAGCAGCTTGACCCCTTTCTCCCCCTACGAGCAGTACTTC. Its translation is CASSLTPFSPYEQYF.